This T cell receptor beta chain was identified during a study of T cells in Graves' hyperthyroidism and ophthalmopathy. General study points: Most thyroid-expanded clonotypes above 0.001 were also found in blood.

Uncontrolled infection, other autoimmune disease, pregnancy or lactation led to exclusion. On the basis of clinical symptoms, serum thyroxine and TRAb, thyroid ultrasound and orbital computed tomography, diagnoses were made. CDR1 is SNHLY, CDR2 FYNNEI, per germline. CDR3 size: 15 residues. Trimming left V 6 bases short and J 0 bases short, with 11 bases between. Remarks on this clonotype: What it binds is not known.

The CDR3 regions of TCR beta were amplified from RNA transcripts. Using the HTBI primer set, a first-round RT-PCR was run on the TCR CDR3. TCRdb reprocessed the multiplex PCR reads via MiXCR and lists one record per CDR3 protein. The sample lists 450,000 to 700,000 distinct CDR3 sequences; more than 45% were seen once. The receptor was derived from an adult woman with Graves' disease, either hyperthyroidism or ophthalmopathy (not recorded which). The chain couples TRBV2 to TRBJ1-4, with unresolved D. Material: peripheral blood or thyroid tissue (not recorded which). CDR3 protein: CASRDTSATNEKLFF. CDR3 DNA sequence: TGTGCCAGCAGAGATACGAGTGCAACTAATGAAAAACTGTTTTTT.